This T cell receptor beta chain was profiled in a study of blood T cell repertoires in COVID-19. Whole-study context: Nucleic acid was either cDNA or gDNA, and it came from T cells, B-cell-depleted T cells, or PBMCs.

The CDR3 has 14 residues. Germline CDR1 and CDR2: SGHRS and YFSETQ. Trimming removed 3 bases from V and 2 bases from J, with 11 bases in between. Measured with immunoSEQ multiplex PCR; TCRdb has only the in-frame clones, and not every one. In the table there are roughly 380,000 clones, more than 70% of which are singletons. Exposed enrollees had met someone with a PCR-confirmed or clinician-diagnosed COVID-19 case at some point within the 2 weeks before study entry. The sample was PBMCs or T cells enriched from blood (not recorded which). This clonotype was obtained from a woman aged 25 to 39 who had been exposed to COVID-19. This rearrangement joins TRBV5-1 to TRBJ1-1, with D maybe TRBD1 (6 bases). The CDR3 DNA reads as TGCGCCAGCAGCTCCTTGACAGGAAACACTGAAGCTTTCTTT. Its translation: CASSSLTGNTEAFF.